These 22 T cell receptor beta chains were all obtained from the same sample, sequenced in a study of ipilimumab plus nivolumab after autologous stem cell transplantation. Data came from immunoSEQ multiplex PCR; TCRdb stores just in-frame clones and leaves some out. This sample has about 13,000 clones, with roughly 73% found just once. Sequencing used PBMCs, obtained in a trial of ipilimumab plus nivolumab as post-transplant consolidation. All receptors come from a male donor with diffuse large B-cell lymphoma.

The rearrangement uses TRBV6-5 and TRBJ1-1; TRBD1 agrees at 7 bases. The CDR3 spans 13 residues. V dropped 6 bases and J dropped 5; count of bases not matched to a gene: 6. Germline V CDR1 and CDR2: MNHEY, SVGAGI. The CDR3 region has the DNA TGTGCCAGCAGCGAAACGACAGGGACTGAAGCTTTCTTT. Translating it yields CASSETTGTEAFF.

V and J are TRBV7-2 and TRBJ2-7, with 12 bases that match TRBD2. Germline V gives CDR1 SGHTA, CDR2 FQGNSA. CDR3 length equals 16 residues. Germline trimming cut 5 bases from V and 4 bases from J; bases unmatched to any gene: 9. The CDR3 reads CASSTQTSGGRYEQYF. Written as DNA, the CDR3 is TGTGCCAGCAGCACCCAGACTAGCGGGGGAAGATACGAGCAGTACTTC.

V gene TRBV4-3 combines with J gene TRBJ2-3, with a possible D match to TRBD2 (6 bases). V lost 3 bases and J lost 4, with 14 bases in between. The CDR3 runs 15 residues. Germline CDR1 LGHNA, CDR2 YSLEER. CDR3 in amino acids: CASSQGPGGADTQYF. As DNA, the CDR3 is TGCGCCAGCAGCCAGGGCCCTGGCGGGGCAGATACGCAGTATTTT.

The V and J genes are TRBV14 and TRBJ2-5; 10 bases line up with TRBD1. The trim removed 4 bases at V and 3 bases at J, leaving 8 bases unmatched. The CDR3 runs 16 residues. Germline V gene data show CDR1 as SGHDN and CDR2 as FVKESK. CDR3 region: CASSPRDRGLKETQYF. CDR3 DNA sequence: TGTGCCAGCAGCCCCCGGGACAGGGGATTAAAAGAGACCCAGTACTTC.

The V and J genes are TRBV7-9 and TRBJ1-1; D is uncertain. The CDR3 extends over 15 amino acids. The V gene lost 4 bases and the J gene lost 0 bases, with 12 bases spanning the gap. Per germline, CDR1 SEHNR and CDR2 FQNEAQ (reference sequence). As DNA, the CDR3 is TGTGCCAGCAGCTATCAACAGCTCATGAACACTGAAGCTTTCTTT. Its translation is CASSYQQLMNTEAFF. Based on the CDR3 plus reference TRBV7-9 and TRBJ1-1, the full variable domain is DTGVSQNPRHKITKRGQNVTFRCDPISEHNRLYWYRQTLGQGPEFLTYFQNEAQLEKSRLLSDRFSAERPKGSFSTLEIQRTEQGDSAMYLCASSYQQLMNTEAFFGQGTRLTVV.

Comment on this clone: At one of its ends the junction is not consistent with the germline gene, which may arise from a read error. This chain links TRBV5-4 with TRBJ2-7; 9 positions match TRBD1. This CDR3 contains 17 residues. Germline V CDR1 and CDR2: SGHNT, YYREEE (reference sequence). Here the CDR3 DNA reads TGCGCCAGCAGCCAATACGGGACAGGGCAGTACTCCTACGAGCAGTACTTC. This encodes CASSQYGTGQYSYEQYF.

The count of this clone is one. V and J are TRBV6-6 and TRBJ1-4; 8 bases match TRBD1. Trimming cost V 7 bases and J 3 bases; bases outside gene matches: 7. Germline V CDR1 and CDR2: MNHNY, SVGAGI (reference sequence). This CDR3 region has 15 residues. CDR3 sequence reads: CASNHQGAANEKLFF. In nucleotides, the CDR3 is TGTGCCAGCAACCACCAGGGGGCTGCTAATGAAAAACTGTTTTTT.

J is TRBJ2-2 and V is TRBV9, with TRBD2 as a possible D gene (6 bases). Germline loops: CDR1 SGDLS, CDR2 YYNGEE. Trimming removed 3 bases at V and 2 bases at J, with 17 bases between. The CDR3 covers 17 residues. DNA of the CDR3: TGTGCCAGCAGCGCCCGCCTGGGGACTCCTAACACCGGGGAGCTGTTTTTT. It specifies CASSARLGTPNTGELFF. Variable domain in full (rest from reference TRBV9 and TRBJ2-2): DSGVTQTPKHLITATGQRVTLRCSPRSGDLSVYWYQQSLDQGLQFLIQYYNGEERAKGNILERFSAQQFPDLHSELNLSSLELGDSALYFCASSARLGTPNTGELFFGEGSRLTVL.

The rearrangement links TRBV4-1 to TRBJ2-1, with D unresolved. This CDR3 contains 15 residues. The germline V gene has CDR1 MGHRA and CDR2 YSYEKL. Trimming pared 3 bases from V and 6 bases from J, leaving 15 bases between. The CDR3 coding sequence is TGCGCCAGCAGCCAGGAGACCCCGTTCCGCAATGAGCAGTTCTTC. Protein product: CASSQETPFRNEQFF.

This chain links TRBV7-7 with TRBJ2-7, with TRBD1 as a possible D gene (5 bases). The V end lost 1 base, the J end lost 7 bases, and 11 bases lay between the germline ends. The CDR3 sequence is 13 residues long. The V gene's germline CDR1 is SSHAT and CDR2 FNYEAQ (reference sequence). The CDR3 protein is CASSLEAGWEQYF. CDR3 bases: TGTGCCAGCAGCTTAGAGGCAGGGTGGGAGCAGTACTTC. The full variable domain, with the rest looked up from reference TRBV7-7 and TRBJ2-7, is GAGVSQSPRYKVTKRGQDVTLRCDPISSHATLYWYQQALGQGPEFLTYFNYEAQPDKSGLPSDRFSAERPEGSISTLTIQRTEQRDSAMYRCASSLEAGWEQYFGPGTRLTVT.

V and J are TRBV13 and TRBJ2-1, with TRBD2 matching over 9 bases. J gave up 2 bases and V 4 bases, and 9 bases lay outside the gene matches. CDR3 length: 17 amino acids. Germline values: CDR1 PRHDT, CDR2 FYEKMQ (reference sequence). This chain's CDR3 is CASSSIAGVRAYNEQFF. The DNA of the CDR3 is TGTGCCAGCAGCTCTATAGCGGGAGTACGTGCCTACAATGAGCAGTTCTTC.

The rearrangement joins TRBV7-2 to TRBJ2-7, with 7 bases lining up with TRBD1. V shed 1 base and J 2 bases; nucleotides not matched to a gene: 5. CDR1 SGHTA and CDR2 FQGNSA come from the germline V gene. This CDR3 has 15 amino acids. CDR3 in amino acids: CASSLGPGQPYEQYF. As DNA, the CDR3 is TGTGCCAGCAGCTTAGGGCCGGGACAGCCCTACGAGCAGTACTTC.

The V and J genes are TRBV18 and TRBJ2-7; weak D call: TRBD1 (5 bases). The CDR3 runs 12 residues. Per the germline V gene, CDR1 is KGHSH and CDR2 is LQKENI. V was pared by 4 bases and J by 4 bases, with 8 bases between. DNA for the CDR3: TGTGCCAGCTCACTACAGGAATACGAGCAGTACTTC. Translating it yields CASSLQEYEQYF.

V gene TRBV9 combines with J gene TRBJ2-1; 9 nucleotides align to TRBD2. The CDR3 runs to 16 residues. Trimming took 0 bases from V and 15 from J; bases not matched to a gene: 16. Germline CDR1 is SGDLS and CDR2 is YYNGEE. DNA for the CDR3: TGTGCCAGCAGCGTAGACGGGGCGGGAGGGCCCTTCAGCGCGTTCTTC. The encoded protein is CASSVDGAGGPFSAFF.

The chain couples TRBV6-5 to TRBJ2-7, with 8 positions matching TRBD1. Germline CDR1 MNHEY, CDR2 SVGAGI. The CDR3 spans 11 residues. V shed 5 bases, J shed 9 bases, and the junction held 3 bases outside the gene matches. CDR3 sequence reads: CASSAGGGQYF. CDR3 bases: TGTGCCAGCAGTGCAGGGGGCGGGCAGTACTTC.

This clone was observed once. A read error is possible here, since a much larger clone lies one base away. The missing conserved phenylalanine or tryptophan at the end of this CDR3 makes a read error likely. V gene TRBV2 combines with J gene TRBJ2-4; D is unclear. The CDR3 spans 16 residues. Trimming took 3 bases from V and 6 from J, leaving 18 bases between them. CDR1 and CDR2 (germline): SNHLY, FYNNEI. CDR3 nucleotides: TGTGCCAGCAGTGAGACTCTTGGGGTGTTAGGAAACATTCAGTACCTC. Its protein product is CASSETLGVLGNIQYL.

The chain is built from TRBV11-2 and TRBJ2-5; D may be TRBD2 (5 bases). Germline lookup yields CDR1 SGHAT and CDR2 FQNNGV. Trimming stripped 3 bases from V and 5 bases from J, with 10 bases between. The CDR3 contains 13 residues. The CDR3 DNA reads TGTGCCAGCAGCTTTCGGGGTATGGAGACCCAGTACTTC. It translates to CASSFRGMETQYF. The whole variable domain, filled in from reference TRBV11-2 and TRBJ2-5, reads EAGVAQSPRYKIIEKRQSVAFWCNPISGHATLYWYQQILGQGPKLLIQFQNNGVVDDSQLPKDRFSAERLKGVDSTLKIQPAKLEDSAVYLCASSFRGMETQYFGPGTRLLVL.

The V and J genes are TRBV6-5 and TRBJ2-5; 8 bases line up with TRBD2. The assigned J gene may be wrong: the sequence end matches TRBJ2-7 better. Germline V gene lookup returns CDR1 MNHEY and CDR2 SVGAGI. The CDR3 loop spans 14 amino acids. CDR3 protein: CASSYAGGRGEQYF. Here the CDR3 DNA reads TGTGCCAGCAGTTACGCGGGGGGCCGGGGCGAGCAGTACTTC.

The chain links TRBV5-6 to TRBJ1-2; 7 bases agree with TRBD1. The junction had 9 bases not matched to a gene; V was cut back by 0 bases and J by 7 bases. CDR3 length: 15 amino acids. The germline V gene encodes CDR1 SGHDT and CDR2 YYEEEE. Here the CDR3 DNA reads TGTGCCAGCAGCTTGGGGGGACAGCCGGAGATTGGCTACACCTTC. Protein sequence: CASSLGGQPEIGYTF. The full variable domain, with the rest looked up from reference TRBV5-6 and TRBJ1-2, is DAGVTQSPTHLIKTRGQQVTLRCSPKSGHDTVSWYQQALGQGPQFIFQYYEEEERQRGNFPDRFSGHQFPNYSSELNVNALLLGDSALYLCASSLGGQPEIGYTFGSGTRLTVV.

The V and J genes are TRBV20-1 and TRBJ1-1; D unclear. Germline V gene sequence: CDR1 DFQATT, CDR2 SNEGSKA (reference sequence). The CDR3 contains 11 residues. The V gene lost 3 bases and the J gene lost 2 bases, with 4 bases spanning the gap. This CDR3 reads CSASLNTEAFF. Written as DNA, the CDR3 is TGCAGTGCTAGCCTCAACACTGAAGCTTTCTTT.

CDR3 DNA: TGTGCCAGCAGCTTGGAGCTTGTCAGCAGGAACACTGAAGCTTTCTTT. Translated, it gives CASSLELVSRNTEAFF. The chain carries TRBV5-8 and TRBJ1-1; no reliable D call. From germline, CDR1 is SGHTS and CDR2 YDEGEE. Trimming removed 0 bases at V and 1 base at J, with 13 bases between. This CDR3 comprises 16 residues.

In this sample, this clone turned up a few times. V gene TRBV7-9 combines with J gene TRBJ1-6, with 8 bases matching TRBD1. The CDR3 runs 14 residues. Germline V lookup: CDR1 SEHNR, CDR2 FQNEAQ (reference sequence). V lost 7 bases to trimming and J lost 7 bases; unmatched junction nucleotides: 6. CDR3 sequence reads: CASTRQGLNSPLHF. The CDR3 DNA is TGTGCCAGCACCAGACAGGGGTTGAATTCACCCCTCCACTTT.